The 8 T cell receptor beta chains below all came from one sample that was sequenced in a study of post-analysis software for immune sequencing data. Points from the study as a whole: Five TRBV segments, including TRBV5-6, TRBV5-1 and TRBV20-1, were more frequent in patients than controls.

The TCR beta cDNA libraries carried unique molecular identifiers. In TCRdb, the PCR reads were re-called with MiXCR into one record per CDR3 protein. There are under 200,000 distinct CDR3 sequences in the sample; 29% occur only once, and nearly 3.5% lies in the top ten. Their antigens are not known. Sequencing was done on a sample of blood. The receptors shown here come from a girl between 2 and 17 years old with multiple sclerosis.

V is TRBV7-3 and J is TRBJ2-2; D might be TRBD2 (6 bases). Trimming pared 1 base from V and 7 bases from J, leaving 10 bases between. CDR1 and CDR2 from the germline V gene are SGHTA and FQGTGA. The CDR3 extends over 14 amino acids. The CDR3, as DNA: TGTGCCAGCAGCTTAAGTCTCGGGGGCGGGGAGCTGTTTTTT. It specifies CASSLSLGGGELFF.

There are a few counts of this clonotype. The V gene is TRBV14, the J gene TRBJ2-7, with D tentatively TRBD1 (6 bases). The CDR3 sequence is 16 residues long. Germline lookup yields CDR1 SGHDN and CDR2 FVKESK. V lost 1 base and J 3 bases, leaving 16 bases between the germline ends. The CDR3 coding sequence is TGTGCCAGCAGCCAAGTCGGGGCCCAGGGGTTCTACGAGCAGTACTTC. Its protein is CASSQVGAQGFYEQYF.

A remark on this clonotype: A read error may explain this, as a much larger clone is one base away. The CDR3 nucleotides are TGTGCCAGCAGTTACCGGGGGTCCACAGATATGCAGTATTTT. Translation: CASSYRGSTDMQYF. The genes are TRBV6-6 and TRBJ2-3; D possibly corresponds to TRBD2 (6 bases). This CDR3 contains 14 residues. Germline V lookup: CDR1 MNHNY, CDR2 SVGAGI (reference sequence).

This clonotype was seen many times. This sequence joins TRBV28 and TRBJ2-7, with D possibly being TRBD1 (6 bases). Germline V gives CDR1 MDHEN, CDR2 SYDVKM. Trimming left V 0 bases short and J 3 bases short, with 12 bases between. CDR3 size: 15 residues. CDR3 protein: CASSLWVDRIYEQYF. CDR3 DNA: TGTGCCAGCAGTTTATGGGTTGACAGGATCTACGAGCAGTACTTC.

The chain carries TRBV19 and TRBJ2-2, with a tentative D call TRBD2 (5 bases). Trimming left V 4 bases short and J 2 bases short, with 11 bases between. Germline CDR1 and CDR2: LNHDA and SQIVND (reference sequence). The CDR3 is 15 residues long. CDR3 sequence reads: CASSTPGLNTGELFF. As DNA, the CDR3 is TGTGCCAGTAGTACCCCGGGATTAAACACCGGGGAGCTGTTTTTT.

The rearrangement uses TRBV7-6 and TRBJ1-1; D gene unclear. The germline V and J ends were trimmed by 2 bases and 1 base, with 11 bases remaining between them. This CDR3 is built from 15 residues. Looked up from germline, CDR1 is SGHVS and CDR2 is FNYEAQ. The CDR3 region is CASSLSLKGNTEAFF. The CDR3 DNA is TGTGCCAGCAGCTTAAGCCTTAAGGGGAACACTGAAGCTTTCTTT.

This clonotype was observed many times. The rearrangement joins TRBV29-1 to TRBJ2-3, with 10 bases identical to TRBD1. The CDR3 spans 14 residues. The ends lost 7 bases at V and 6 bases at J; junction bases unmatched: 10. Per germline, CDR1 SQVTM and CDR2 ANQGSEA. The CDR3 nucleotides read TGCAGCGCGAGGGGGACAGGGGCTGTGGATACGCAGTATTTT. This translates into CSARGTGAVDTQYF.

This clonotype was observed many times. V is TRBV29-1 and J is TRBJ2-3; 9 nucleotides match TRBD1. Trimming took 2 bases from V and 5 from J; bases not matched to a gene: 5. The CDR3 has 14 residues. Looked up from germline, CDR1 is SQVTM and CDR2 is ANQGSEA. The DNA for the CDR3 is TGCAGCGTTGAACGGGACAGGGCGGTAGATACGCAGTATTTT. It is translated as CSVERDRAVDTQYF.